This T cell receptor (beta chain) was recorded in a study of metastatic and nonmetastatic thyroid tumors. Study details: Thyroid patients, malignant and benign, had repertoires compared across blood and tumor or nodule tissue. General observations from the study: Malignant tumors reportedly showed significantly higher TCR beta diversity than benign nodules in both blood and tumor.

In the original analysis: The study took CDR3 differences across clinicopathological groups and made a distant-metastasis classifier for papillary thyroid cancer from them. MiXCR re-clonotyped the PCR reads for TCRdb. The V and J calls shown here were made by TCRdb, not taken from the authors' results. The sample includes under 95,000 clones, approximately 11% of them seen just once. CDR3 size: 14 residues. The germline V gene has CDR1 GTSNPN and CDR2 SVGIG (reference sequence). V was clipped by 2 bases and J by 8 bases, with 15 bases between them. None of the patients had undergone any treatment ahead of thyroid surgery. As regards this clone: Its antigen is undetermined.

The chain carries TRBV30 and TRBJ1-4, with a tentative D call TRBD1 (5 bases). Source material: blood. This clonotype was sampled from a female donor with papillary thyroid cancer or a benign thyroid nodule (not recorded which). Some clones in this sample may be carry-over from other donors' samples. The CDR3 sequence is CAWSKTGKGEKLFF. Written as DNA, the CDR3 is TGTGCCTGGAGTAAAACAGGAAAGGGGGAAAAACTGTTTTTT.